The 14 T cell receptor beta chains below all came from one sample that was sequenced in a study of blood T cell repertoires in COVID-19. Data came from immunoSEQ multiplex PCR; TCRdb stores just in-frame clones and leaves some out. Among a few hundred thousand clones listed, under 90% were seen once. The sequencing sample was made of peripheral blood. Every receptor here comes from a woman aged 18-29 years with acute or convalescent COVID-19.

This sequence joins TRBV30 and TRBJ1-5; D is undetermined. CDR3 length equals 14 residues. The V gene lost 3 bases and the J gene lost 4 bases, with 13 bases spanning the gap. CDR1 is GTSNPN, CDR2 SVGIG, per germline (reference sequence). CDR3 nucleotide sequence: TGTGCCTGGAGCCTAAGTCCCGGGAATCAGCCCCAGCATTTT. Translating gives CAWSLSPGNQPQHF.

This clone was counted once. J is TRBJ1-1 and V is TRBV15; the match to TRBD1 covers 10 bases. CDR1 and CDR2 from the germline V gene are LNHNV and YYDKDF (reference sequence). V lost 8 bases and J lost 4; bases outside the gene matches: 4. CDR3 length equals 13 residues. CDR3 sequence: CATARTGGTEAFF. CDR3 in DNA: TGTGCCACCGCCAGGACAGGGGGCACTGAAGCTTTCTTT. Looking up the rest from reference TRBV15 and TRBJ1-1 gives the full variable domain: DAMVIQNPRYQVTQFGKPVTLSCSQTLNHNVMYWYQQKSSQAPKLLFHYYDKDFNNEADTPDNFQSRRPNTSFCFLDIRSPGLGDTAMYLCATARTGGTEAFFGQGTRLTVV.

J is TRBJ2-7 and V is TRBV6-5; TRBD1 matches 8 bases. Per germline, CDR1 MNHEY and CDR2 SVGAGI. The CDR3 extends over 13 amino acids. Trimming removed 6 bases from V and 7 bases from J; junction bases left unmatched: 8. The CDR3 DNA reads TGTGCCAGCAGCTCGGACAGGGTGGGGGAGCAGTACTTC. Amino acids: CASSSDRVGEQYF.

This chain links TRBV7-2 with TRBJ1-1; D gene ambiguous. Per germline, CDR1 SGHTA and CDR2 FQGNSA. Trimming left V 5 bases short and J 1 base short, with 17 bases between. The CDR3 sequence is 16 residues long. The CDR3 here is CASSTRGLQRNTEAFF. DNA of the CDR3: TGTGCCAGCAGCACTAGAGGATTGCAGAGGAACACTGAAGCTTTCTTT.

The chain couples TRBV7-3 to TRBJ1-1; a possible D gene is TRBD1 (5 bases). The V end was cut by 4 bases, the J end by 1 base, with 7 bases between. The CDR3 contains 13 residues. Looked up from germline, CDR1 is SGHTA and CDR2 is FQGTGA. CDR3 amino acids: CASSYTGNTEAFF. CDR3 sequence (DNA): TGTGCCAGCAGCTATACAGGGAACACTGAAGCTTTCTTT.

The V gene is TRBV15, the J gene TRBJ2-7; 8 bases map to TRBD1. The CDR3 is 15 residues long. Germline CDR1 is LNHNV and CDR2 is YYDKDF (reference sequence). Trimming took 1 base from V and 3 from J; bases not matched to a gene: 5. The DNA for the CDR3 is TGTGCCACCAGCAGAGGCGGACAGGGTCTCTACGAGCAGTACTTC. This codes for CATSRGGQGLYEQYF.

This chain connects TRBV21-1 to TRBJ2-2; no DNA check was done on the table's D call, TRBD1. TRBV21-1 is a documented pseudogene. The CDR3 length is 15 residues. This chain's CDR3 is CASSLQDRVGGELFF. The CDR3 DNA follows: TGTGCCAGCAGCCTCCAGGACAGGGTGGGCGGGGAGCTGTTTTTT.

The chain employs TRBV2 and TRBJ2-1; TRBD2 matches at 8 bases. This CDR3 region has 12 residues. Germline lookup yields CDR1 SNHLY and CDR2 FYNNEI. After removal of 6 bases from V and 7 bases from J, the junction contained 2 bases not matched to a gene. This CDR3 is CASRGLENEQFF. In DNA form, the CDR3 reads TGTGCCAGCAGGGGACTAGAAAATGAGCAGTTCTTC.

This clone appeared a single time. As DNA, the CDR3 is TGTGCCAGCAGTGCGGGACAGGGGGCTACAGATACGCAGTATTTT. Protein product: CASSAGQGATDTQYF. J is TRBJ2-3 and V is TRBV6-4, with 12 bases fitting TRBD1. The CDR3 length is 15 residues. The V and J ends lost 4 bases and 3 bases, in that order; junction bases with no gene match: 2. Germline loops: CDR1 MRHNA, CDR2 SNTAGT.

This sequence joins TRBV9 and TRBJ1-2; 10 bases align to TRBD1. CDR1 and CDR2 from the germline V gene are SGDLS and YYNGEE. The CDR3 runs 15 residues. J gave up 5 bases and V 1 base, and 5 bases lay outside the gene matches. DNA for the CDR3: TGTGCCAGCAGCGTAAGGGGGACAGGGGAGTATGGCTACACCTTC. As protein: CASSVRGTGEYGYTF.

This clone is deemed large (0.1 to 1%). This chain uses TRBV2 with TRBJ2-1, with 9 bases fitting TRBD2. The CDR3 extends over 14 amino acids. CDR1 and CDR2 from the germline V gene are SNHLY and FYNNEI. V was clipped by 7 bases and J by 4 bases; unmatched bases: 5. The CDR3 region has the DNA TGTGCCAGCAAGGCTAGCGGGAATTACAATGAGCAGTTCTTC. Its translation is CASKASGNYNEQFF.

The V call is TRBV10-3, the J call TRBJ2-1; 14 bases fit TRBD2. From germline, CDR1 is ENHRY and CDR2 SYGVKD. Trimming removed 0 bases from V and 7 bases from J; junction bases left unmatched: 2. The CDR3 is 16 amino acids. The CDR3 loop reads CAISESGLAGGNEQFF. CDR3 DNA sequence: TGTGCCATCAGTGAGTCTGGACTAGCGGGAGGTAATGAGCAGTTCTTC.

The CDR3 bases are TGCGCCAGCAGCCAAGAGGGGCTTACCCTTTACGAGCAGTACTTC. Amino acids: CASSQEGLTLYEQYF. The rearrangement links TRBV4-1 to TRBJ2-7, with D possibly matching TRBD1 (5 bases). The V end was cut by 0 bases, the J end by 4 bases, with 13 bases between. CDR3 length equals 15 residues. CDR1 is MGHRA and CDR2 is YSYEKL in the germline V gene.

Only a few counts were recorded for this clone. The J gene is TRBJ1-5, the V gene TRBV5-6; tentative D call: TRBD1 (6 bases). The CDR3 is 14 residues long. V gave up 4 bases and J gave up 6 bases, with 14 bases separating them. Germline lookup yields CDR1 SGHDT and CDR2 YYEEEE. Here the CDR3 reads CASSRTGISQPQHF. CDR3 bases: TGTGCCAGCAGCCGAACAGGGATCAGTCAGCCCCAGCATTTT.